Listed below are T cell receptor beta chains from one sample, sequenced in a study of early T cells in non-severe SARS-CoV-2 infection. TCRdb itself ran the 5' RACE reads through MiXCR, one entry per CDR3 protein. The sample carries 65,000 to 80,000 distinct CDR3 sequences, around 11% recorded once. Sample: whole blood. The receptors originated from an adult who was a healthcare worker with PCR-confirmed SARS-CoV-2 infection or an uninfected control (not recorded which). CDR3s leave out the opening cysteine and the closing phenylalanine or tryptophan. The order of the fields is CDR3 length, J gene, V gene, CDR3 protein.

length: 12; J: TRBJ2-1; V: TRBV2; CDR3: ASWDRLLHNEQF
length: 14; J: TRBJ2-3; V: TRBV11-2; CDR3: ASSSPWEGLTDTQY
length: 12; J: TRBJ2-5; V: TRBV7-6; CDR3: ASSSPPVGETQY
length: 12; J: TRBJ2-7; V: TRBV7-9; CDR3: ASSSLKSSYEQY
length: 13; J: TRBJ1-2; V: TRBV7-2; CDR3: ASSLGGLGTYGYT
length: 12; J: TRBJ2-7; V: TRBV20-1; CDR3: SAGLGTASYEQY
length: 13; J: TRBJ2-2; V: TRBV5-6; CDR3: ASRPETVNTGELF
length: 13; J: TRBJ1-2; V: TRBV7-9; CDR3: ASSLTPAINYGYT
length: 12; J: TRBJ1-1; V: TRBV18; CDR3: ASSPPTMNTEAF
length: 13; J: TRBJ1-1; V: TRBV5-5; CDR3: ASSWGGFGGRGAF
length: 11; J: TRBJ1-2; V: TRBV7-8; CDR3: ASSFDGGYGYT
length: 13; J: TRBJ1-2; V: TRBV6-5; CDR3: ASRSTGTAGYGYT
length: 10; J: TRBJ2-1; V: TRBV6-2/TRBV6-3; CDR3: ASRPSYNEQF
length: 14; J: TRBJ1-5; V: TRBV7-8; CDR3: ASSLGAQYSNQPQH
length: 14; J: TRBJ2-1; V: TRBV19; CDR3: ASSPQRGGIGGEQF
length: 14; J: TRBJ2-4; V: TRBV19; CDR3: ASSTRTGRSGNIQY
length: 12; J: TRBJ2-1; V: TRBV7-2; CDR3: ASSLVRENNEQF
length: 13; J: TRBJ2-1; V: TRBV18; CDR3: ASSPNGGSNNEQF
length: 13; J: TRBJ2-6; V: TRBV5-5; CDR3: ASSLTLSGANVLT